Listed below are T cell receptor beta chains from one sample, sequenced in a study of T cell responses to AZD1222 COVID-19 vaccine. TCRdb keeps only in-frame clones here, not all; method: immunoSEQ multiplex PCR. The sample consists of approximately 190,000 clones, just over 90% of them appearing once. The sample here was peripheral blood, taken on day 0 of AZD1222 vaccination. Source of these receptors: an adult in good health. CDR3s leave out the opening cysteine and the closing phenylalanine or tryptophan. Fields, in order: J gene, clone size, V gene, CDR3 protein. Only part of the rows carry a size: once, few, many, or a class if the clone is expanded.

TRBJ1-6 | NA | TRBV19 | ASARQGSSPLH
TRBJ2-7 | NA | TRBV13 | ASSLGVGGHYEQY
TRBJ2-7 | NA | TRBV27 | ASGRTGAYEQY
TRBJ1-6 | NA | TRBV5-1 | ASSVGGNSPLH
TRBJ1-4 | once | TRBV29-1 | SVEEATNEKLF
TRBJ1-2 | NA | TRBV19 | ASSIANLGYT
TRBJ1-2 | NA | TRBV7-2 | ASSSNVPGQGALGYGYT
TRBJ1-5 | NA | TRBV14 | ASSLSGSQPQH
TRBJ2-3 | once | TRBV25-1 | ASSEGVGDTQY
TRBJ2-7 | NA | TRBV27 | ASSLKREGVEQY
TRBJ1-5 | few | TRBV28 | ASSSQVIGNQPQH
TRBJ1-6 | NA | TRBV2 | ASSEGSQGSPLH
TRBJ1-3 | NA | TRBV27 | ASSLSRRQEFSGNTIY
TRBJ2-1 | NA | TRBV18 | ASSPGSRDEQF
TRBJ1-5 | NA | TRBV7-2 | ASSSRVGNQPQH
TRBJ2-7 | NA | TRBV9 | ASSVDRRLTEQY
TRBJ2-1 | NA | TRBV19 | ASKVQGGQF
TRBJ2-1 | NA | TRBV9 | ASSSRPSRGPGEQF
TRBJ2-3 | once | TRBV5-1 | ASSLVATDTQY
TRBJ1-4 | NA | TRBV5-1 | ASSLETRILESGFGKLF
TRBJ1-2 | once | TRBV7-9 | ASSQNPRKDTKNYGYT
TRBJ1-6 | NA | TRBV6-5 | ASDRGSSPLH
TRBJ2-7 | NA | TRBV7-9 | ASSWGLAGGFYEQY
TRBJ2-7 | NA | TRBV27 | ASSFGGASYEQY
TRBJ1-3 | few | TRBV28 | ASSSPVLSGDGNTIY
TRBJ2-4 | NA | TRBV6-1 | ASSDPSGTAKNIQY
TRBJ2-5 | NA | TRBV2 | ASRGGQFEETQY
TRBJ1-6 | NA | TRBV10-2 | ASSPRGTGGPDSPLH
TRBJ2-1 | NA | TRBV27 | ASSSLKQGPGLAGVSYNEQF
TRBJ2-3 | NA | TRBV6-5 | ASSYRSTDTQY
TRBJ2-7 | NA | TRBV28 | ASSEGLAGYLHEQY
TRBJ1-1 | NA | TRBV4-2 | ASSQVVSGLALKNTEAF
TRBJ1-1 | NA | TRBV7-9 | ASSPWVGNTEAF
TRBJ2-1 | NA | TRBV6-5 | ASSYNNEQF
TRBJ1-2 | NA | TRBV24-1 | ATSDPTRGEGGYT
TRBJ1-4 | NA | TRBV7-6 | ASSQAGVTRLF
TRBJ2-1 | NA | TRBV19 | ASSMSLAGGLDEQF
TRBJ2-7 | NA | TRBV6-1 | ASSEGSTPYEQY
TRBJ2-7 | NA | TRBV11-1 | ASSPRESYEQY
TRBJ2-6 | NA | TRBV29-1 | SVEANSDRGGFVAGANVLT
TRBJ2-2 | NA | TRBV18 | ASSNRGGELF
TRBJ2-3 | NA | TRBV7-9 | ASSLGGPGDTQY
TRBJ1-4 | NA | TRBV12-5 | ASGPRGTAPNEKLF
TRBJ1-1 | NA | TRBV19 | ASSTWQGSEAF
TRBJ1-1 | NA | TRBV5-5 | ASSLTRNTEAF
TRBJ2-2 | NA | TRBV9 | ASSELQSGTGVLTGELF
TRBJ1-2 | NA | TRBV5-1 | ASSLQGTVYGYT
TRBJ1-2 | NA | TRBV28 | ASGGGTPQGYT
TRBJ1-2 | once | TRBV3-1/TRBV3-2 | ASSEARAAHGYT
TRBJ2-7 | once | TRBV6-1 | ASSFTPGQGWEQY
TRBJ2-3 | NA | TRBV7-6 | ASSPSRTSAASTDTQY
TRBJ2-7 | NA | TRBV7-2 | ASSSTRDVYEQY
TRBJ2-7 | NA | TRBV3-1/TRBV3-2 | ASSQFLGSYEQY
TRBJ1-2 | NA | TRBV29-1 | SVAGTGGGYGYT
TRBJ1-3 | NA | TRBV5-1 | ASSVGWRDQASGNTIY
TRBJ2-4 | once | TRBV6-1 | ASSEEARRFRIQY
TRBJ2-6 | NA | TRBV7-9 | ASSLGVASGVSGANVLT
TRBJ2-7 | NA | TRBV3-1/TRBV3-2 | ASSLRSTYEQY
TRBJ2-1 | NA | TRBV11-3 | ASSFTSGTYEQF
TRBJ2-7 | once | TRBV9 | ASSTGLGGWEQY